Each of the 28 T cell receptor beta chains below was sequenced from the same sample in a study of low-dose radiotherapy and immunotherapy resistance in tumors. Primers targeting TRAV and TRBV primed first-strand cDNA, covering alpha and beta chains. Using a constant-region primer together with a V-primer adapter, TCRs were subjected to around 20 PCR cycles of amplification. MiXCR, applied by TCRdb to the reads, yields one record per CDR3 protein. This table holds about 7,200 distinct CDR3 sequences, 53% found once. The receptor set was obtained from a human donor with advanced metastatic prostate, ovarian, gallbladder or colorectal cancer (not recorded which). This table probably holds off-target reads from a library built for another chain.

The genes are TRBV12-3 or TRBV12-4 and TRBJ2-5; D tentatively reads TRBD1 or TRBD2 (6 bases each). Trimming took off 4 bases at V and 4 bases at J, with 13 bases between the two ends. The CDR3 length is 14 residues. CDR3 protein: CASSSAGGGETQYF. The CDR3 region has the DNA TGTGCCAGCAGTTCCGCCGGGGGCGGAGAGACCCAGTACTTC.

This chain joins TRBV4-1 and TRBJ2-2; tentatively, D is TRBD2 (5 bases). V was pared by 2 bases and J by 0 bases, with 13 bases between. Germline V lookup: CDR1 MGHRA, CDR2 YSYEKL. The CDR3 extends over 17 amino acids. This chain's CDR3 is CASSQTRERTNTGELFF. In DNA, the CDR3 is TGCGCCAGCAGCCAAACGCGTGAGCGGACGAACACCGGGGAGCTGTTTTTT.

This rearrangement joins TRBV29-1 to TRBJ2-4; 8 bases are shared with TRBD1. This CDR3 comprises 14 residues. Germline CDR1 is SQVTM and CDR2 is ANQGSEA. The trim removed 4 bases at V and 4 bases at J, leaving 6 bases unmatched. This chain's CDR3 is CSVGEDRVKNIQYF. As DNA, the CDR3 is TGCAGCGTTGGGGAGGACAGGGTTAAAAACATTCAGTACTTC.

This clonotype has only a few counts. The chain is built from TRBV4-2 and TRBJ2-2, with 7 nucleotides matching TRBD1. J was trimmed by 0 bases and V by 3 bases; bases with no gene match: 13. The CDR3 runs 19 residues. The V gene's germline CDR1 is LGHNA and CDR2 YNFKEQ. CDR3 nucleotides: TGTGCCAGCAGCCATGCAACTCTGGGACAGAAAACGAACACCGGGGAGCTGTTTTTT. This gives the protein CASSHATLGQKTNTGELFF.

The chain uses TRBV29-1 and TRBJ1-2; D is undetermined. The germline V and J ends were trimmed by 7 bases and 6 bases, with 12 bases remaining between them. Germline V gives CDR1 SQVTM, CDR2 ANQGSEA. The CDR3 has 11 residues. CDR3 DNA: TGCAGCGGCCTATACGGGAATGGCTACACCTTC. It encodes CSGLYGNGYTF.

The chain carries TRBV4-2 and TRBJ2-1, with TRBD2 as a possible D gene (6 bases). V was pared by 2 bases and J by 0 bases, with 14 bases between. This CDR3 contains 17 residues. Germline V CDR1 and CDR2: LGHNA, YNFKEQ. DNA for the CDR3: TGTGCCAGCAGCCAATCGCTAGCGTCGAGCTCCTACAATGAGCAGTTCTTC. This sequence encodes CASSQSLASSSYNEQFF.

This clonotype showed up just once. The chain joins TRBV20-1 to TRBJ2-3; tentatively, D is TRBD2 (7 bases). Trimming took 6 bases from V and 4 from J, leaving 20 bases between them. Germline-derived CDR1 and CDR2 are DFQATT and SNEGSKA (reference sequence). The CDR3 length is 15 residues. The CDR3 protein is CSAPVGGPGSDTQYF. The DNA for the CDR3 is TGCAGTGCCCCGGTGGGGGGGCCAGGTTCAGATACGCAGTATTTT.

The chain joins TRBV5-6 to TRBJ1-4; D might be TRBD1 (6 bases). V lost 3 bases and J lost 8, with 14 bases in between. This CDR3 contains 14 residues. Germline CDR1 and CDR2: SGHDT and YYEEEE. CDR3 sequence (DNA): TGTGCCAGCAGCTCACGAGTAGGGGGAGAAAAACTGTTTTTT. It specifies CASSSRVGGEKLFF.

This rearrangement joins TRBV20-1 to TRBJ2-1; 14 bases match TRBD2. Germline CDR1 reads DFQATT; CDR2 reads SNEGSKA (reference sequence). The CDR3 is 16 amino acids. The CDR3: CTATSGRAVSYNEQFF. The CDR3 DNA reads as TGCACAGCGACTAGCGGGAGGGCCGTATCCTACAATGAGCAGTTCTTC.

J is TRBJ2-2 and V is TRBV5-1, with a weak D call TRBD1 (5 bases). Germline CDR1 is SGHRS and CDR2 is YFSETQ. This CDR3 is built from 16 residues. Trimming took off 0 bases at V and 4 bases at J, with 13 bases between the two ends. The CDR3 DNA follows: TGCGCCAGCAGCTTGGAGGGCAGGGCGAGCACCGGGGAGCTGTTTTTT. Translation gives CASSLEGRASTGELFF.

This clonotype was detected only once. The chain recombines TRBV7-6 with TRBJ2-2, with no clear D. V shed 1 base and J shed 4 bases, with 7 bases lying between them. This CDR3 comprises 14 residues. Germline V gene lookup returns CDR1 SGHVS and CDR2 FNYEAQ. CDR3 DNA: TGTGCCAGCAGCTTAGATGTAGGCACCGGGGAGCTGTTTTTT. It codes for CASSLDVGTGELFF. The full variable domain, rest sourced from reference TRBV7-6 and TRBJ2-2, is GAGVSQSPRYKVTKRGQDVALRCDPISGHVSLYWYRQALGQGPEFLTYFNYEAQQDKSGLPNDRFSAERPEGSISTLTIQRTEQRDSAMYRCASSLDVGTGELFFGEGSRLTVL.

The chain carries TRBV19 and TRBJ1-2; possibly TRBD1 for D (5 bases). V was pared by 5 bases and J by 5 bases, with 18 bases between. The germline V gene encodes CDR1 LNHDA and CDR2 SQIVND (reference sequence). CDR3 size: 15 residues. CDR3 residues: CASSPGPGGVYGYTF. The CDR3 DNA is TGTGCCAGTAGTCCGGGACCAGGTGGCGTATATGGCTACACCTTC.

The rearrangement joins TRBV5-1 to TRBJ2-7; 13 bases map to TRBD2. V gave up 6 bases and J gave up 8 bases; unmatched junction bases: 11. Germline assignment: CDR1 SGHRS and CDR2 YFSETQ. The CDR3 runs to 15 residues. CDR3: CASTLAGGPSDKQYF. The CDR3 coding sequence is TGCGCCAGCACACTAGCGGGAGGGCCTTCGGATAAGCAGTACTTC.

The chain's CDR3 is CASSHSGRALEQYF. The CDR3 bases are TGTGCCAGCTCACATAGCGGGAGGGCCCTCGAGCAGTACTTC. The chain links TRBV18 to TRBJ2-7, with 11 bases aligning to TRBD2. CDR1 is KGHSH, CDR2 LQKENI, per germline. The V segment lost 4 bases and the J segment 6 bases; nucleotides outside the gene matches: 5. The CDR3 extends over 14 amino acids.

This chain links TRBV2 with TRBJ1-2; the D gene is possibly TRBD1 (5 bases). From germline, CDR1 is SNHLY and CDR2 FYNNEI. This CDR3 has 17 amino acids. Trimming cost V 0 bases and J 1 base, with 15 bases left between them. CDR3 nucleotide sequence: TGTGCCAGCAGTGAAGCTCCTCTCACAGGATATAACTATGGCTACACCTTC. This encodes CASSEAPLTGYNYGYTF.

This clonotype was counted between two and nine times. The genes are TRBV10-3 and TRBJ2-1; 8 bases fit TRBD1. This CDR3 is built from 13 residues. CDR1 and CDR2 from the germline V gene are ENHRY and SYGVKD. Trimming cost V 10 bases and J 1 base; bases outside gene matches: 3. The CDR3 DNA sequence: TGTGCCACACAGGGGGGATCCTACAATGAGCAGTTCTTC. Its translation: CATQGGSYNEQFF.

This sequence joins TRBV28 and TRBJ2-7; no definite D call. The CDR3 is 12 residues long. Trimming stripped 4 bases from V and 2 bases from J, with 6 bases between. Germline V gene data show CDR1 as MDHEN and CDR2 as SYDVKM. The CDR3 region has the DNA TGTGCCAGCAGTTCCCCCGCCTACGAGCAGTACTTC. It codes for CASSSPAYEQYF.

The chain couples TRBV10-1 to TRBJ2-7, with 8 bases aligning to TRBD1. The CDR3 runs to 14 residues. CDR1 is WNHNN, CDR2 SYGVQD, per germline (reference sequence). Trimming removed 6 bases from V and 7 bases from J; junction bases left unmatched: 11. CDR3: CASRILDRVREQYF. The DNA of the CDR3 is TGCGCCAGCAGGATTCTGGACAGGGTGAGGGAGCAGTACTTC.

This clonotype was recorded a few times. The chain links TRBV5-1 to TRBJ2-2, with TRBD1 matching 8 bases. Unmatched junction bases numbered 8, after V lost 0 bases and J lost 10 bases. Germline CDR1 is SGHRS and CDR2 is YFSETQ. CDR3 length equals 15 residues. CDR3 amino acids: CASSLAGRGQEELFF. Written as DNA, the CDR3 is TGCGCCAGCAGCTTGGCTGGCAGGGGGCAGGAGGAGCTGTTTTTT.

This clonotype was detected a few times. This chain connects TRBV10-3 to TRBJ2-7, with D uncertain. The V gene lost 3 bases and the J gene lost 2 bases, with 5 bases spanning the gap. CDR1 is ENHRY, CDR2 SYGVKD, per germline. The CDR3 runs 12 residues. This chain's CDR3 is CAISDPAYEQYF. CDR3 coding DNA: TGTGCCATCAGTGACCCGGCCTACGAGCAGTACTTC.

This clonotype has more than one count but fewer than ten. CDR3 nucleotide sequence: TGTGCCAGTAGTACCCGGGGCCTTCAGAACACTGAAGCTTTCTTT. As protein: CASSTRGLQNTEAFF. The V call is TRBV19, the J call TRBJ1-1, with a possible D match to TRBD1 (5 bases). Deletions cut 4 bases from V and 1 base from J, with 13 bases between. There are 15 residues in the CDR3. CDR1 and CDR2 (germline): LNHDA, SQIVND (reference sequence).

This chain uses TRBV28 with TRBJ1-1, with D uncertain. Per germline, CDR1 MDHEN and CDR2 SYDVKM. The CDR3 is 13 residues long. V shed 7 bases and J shed 2 bases, with 11 bases lying between them. The CDR3 sequence: CASTYLKNTEAFF. CDR3 sequence (DNA): TGTGCCAGCACGTATCTAAAAAACACTGAAGCTTTCTTT.

This clonotype was counted only a few times. The V and J genes are TRBV10-3 and TRBJ2-1; unclear D gene. The CDR3 is 15 residues long. Per the germline V gene, CDR1 is ENHRY and CDR2 is SYGVKD. V lost 1 base and J 0 bases, leaving 7 bases between the germline ends. The CDR3 sequence: CAISEYITSYNEQFF. The CDR3 nucleotides read TGTGCCATCAGTGAGTACATAACCTCCTACAATGAGCAGTTCTTC.

This sequence joins TRBV12-3 or TRBV12-4 and TRBJ2-5; the D is unclear. Between the trimmed V and J ends, which lost 5 bases and 5 bases, there was a span of 18 bases. The CDR3 sequence is 15 residues long. CDR3 residues: CASSPYLSHLETQYF. The CDR3, as DNA: TGTGCCAGCAGTCCCTACCTCAGTCATTTGGAGACCCAGTACTTC.

The rearrangement uses TRBV19 and TRBJ1-6; D remains ambiguous. Trimming left V 6 bases short and J 0 bases short, with 15 bases between. CDR1 is LNHDA and CDR2 is SQIVND in the germline V gene (reference sequence). The CDR3 contains 17 residues. CDR3 in DNA: TGTGCCAGTAGCCCGACCGGGTACAGCTCCTATAATTCACCCCTCCACTTT. Translating it yields CASSPTGYSSYNSPLHF.

This chain links TRBV5-5 with TRBJ1-4, with 7 bases fitting TRBD1. Germline CDR1 reads SGHKS; CDR2 reads YYEKEE (reference sequence). The CDR3 is 15 residues long. After removal of 0 bases from V and 3 bases from J, the junction contained 2 bases not matched to a gene. Written as DNA, the CDR3 is TGTGCCAGCAGCTTGGCCGGGACAGCTAATGAAAAACTGTTTTTT. Translated, it gives CASSLAGTANEKLFF. Together with reference TRBV5-5 and TRBJ1-4, the CDR3 gives the full variable domain: DAGVTQSPTHLIKTRGQQVTLRCSPISGHKSVSWYQQVLGQGPQFIFQYYEKEERGRGNFPDRFSARQFPNYSSELNVNALLLGDSALYLCASSLAGTANEKLFFGSGTQLSVL.

The CDR3 DNA sequence: TGTGCCAGCAGCTTCACAGGGGGCGCGACAGATACGCAGTATTTT. Translating gives CASSFTGGATDTQYF. The chain has TRBV7-9 and TRBJ2-3; 9 bases map to TRBD1. The V gene end was trimmed by 3 bases and the J gene end by 3 bases; junction bases not matched to a gene: 4. From germline, CDR1 is SEHNR and CDR2 FQNEAQ (reference sequence). The CDR3 is 15 residues long.

The chain links TRBV10-3 to TRBJ1-5, with TRBD1 matching over 7 bases. The CDR3 has 13 amino acids. Germline V gene data show CDR1 as ENHRY and CDR2 as SYGVKD. After removal of 6 bases from V and 4 bases from J, the junction contained 3 bases not matched to a gene. The CDR3 protein is CAIRDRTNQPQHF. The CDR3 DNA sequence: TGTGCCATCAGGGACAGGACTAATCAGCCCCAGCATTTT.